The 13 T cell receptor beta chains below all came from one sample that was sequenced in a study of blood T cell repertoires in COVID-19. The assay was immunoSEQ multiplex PCR, and TCRdb's table has in-frame clones only and misses some. This sample has approximately 300,000 clones, with about 90% found just once. The sample taken for sequencing was PBMCs or T cells enriched from blood (not recorded which). All receptors derive from a woman aged 25 to 45 who had recovered from COVID-19.

This chain joins TRBV2 and TRBJ1-6; the D gene is possibly TRBD1 (5 bases). V dropped 7 bases and J dropped 9 bases, with 16 bases sitting between them. Germline assignment: CDR1 SNHLY and CDR2 FYNNEI. The CDR3 is 14 residues long. This CDR3 is CASKTRGSGSPLHF. The CDR3 coding sequence is TGTGCCAGCAAAACGCGGGGGTCCGGTTCACCCCTCCACTTT.

The chain joins TRBV28 to TRBJ2-3, with TRBD2 as a possible D gene (6 bases). Deletions cut 8 bases from V and 3 bases from J, with 12 bases between. Germline V gives CDR1 MDHEN, CDR2 SYDVKM. This CDR3 is 13 amino acids long. The chain's CDR3 is CASEEGSTDTQYF. In DNA form, the CDR3 reads TGTGCCAGCGAGGAGGGGTCGACAGATACGCAGTATTTT.

In its sample, this clone was seen once. The chain has TRBV12-3 or TRBV12-4 and TRBJ2-7; D is possibly TRBD2 (6 bases). Deletions cut 5 bases from V and 10 bases from J, with 18 bases between. The CDR3 runs to 13 residues. The chain's CDR3 is CASSTARERAQYF. The CDR3, as DNA: TGTGCCAGCAGTACCGCCCGGGAGCGAGCCCAGTACTTC.

This chain connects TRBV14 to TRBJ1-3; D is perhaps TRBD1 (5 bases). The ends were cut back, 0 bases at V and 2 bases at J, with 11 bases in the middle. Germline V CDR1 and CDR2: SGHDN, FVKESK. This CDR3 has 16 amino acids. The CDR3 DNA is TGTGCCAGCAGCCAAGACGGGGGATCAACTGGAAACACCATATATTTT. It yields the protein CASSQDGGSTGNTIYF.

This sequence joins TRBV10-3 and TRBJ2-7; no firm D call. The V gene's germline CDR1 is ENHRY and CDR2 SYGVKD. The CDR3 runs 14 residues. Trimming cost V 2 bases and J 4 bases, with 12 bases left between them. The CDR3 DNA follows: TGTGCCATCAGTGAGGACCCAGGTGTTTACGAGCAGTACTTC. Translating gives CAISEDPGVYEQYF.

The chain has TRBV29-1 and TRBJ1-1; 7 positions agree with TRBD1. Trimming took 6 bases from V and 3 from J; bases not matched to a gene: 10. Germline-derived CDR1 and CDR2 are SQVTM and ANQGSEA. This CDR3 is built from 14 residues. The CDR3 DNA reads as TGCAGCGTCGAAAACAGGGGAGCCTACACTGAAGCTTTCTTT. It translates to CSVENRGAYTEAFF.

This clone was recorded once. This chain links TRBV19 with TRBJ1-1; perhaps TRBD1 as D (5 bases). CDR1 LNHDA and CDR2 SQIVND come from the germline V gene (reference sequence). Trimming removed 9 bases at V and 1 base at J, with 15 bases between. The CDR3 consists of 14 residues. CDR3 loop: CASPQWTTNTEAFF. In DNA form, the CDR3 reads TGTGCCAGCCCACAATGGACAACGAACACTGAAGCTTTCTTT.

The chain recombines TRBV9 with TRBJ1-5, with 9 bases matching TRBD1. The CDR3 sequence is 16 residues long. Trimming took 3 bases from V and 2 from J; bases not matched to a gene: 6. Germline V gene lookup returns CDR1 SGDLS and CDR2 YYNGEE. CDR3 loop: CASSGPGQGGNQPQHF. The CDR3 DNA reads TGTGCCAGCAGCGGACCGGGACAGGGTGGCAATCAGCCCCAGCATTTT.

The genes are TRBV5-1 and TRBJ1-5, with D possibly TRBD1 on 5 matching bases. The germline CDR1 and CDR2 sequences are SGHRS and YFSETQ. The CDR3 is made up of 18 amino acids. V was shortened by 0 bases and J by 0 bases, with 16 bases between the two germline ends. CDR3 DNA: TGCGCCAGCAGCTTGGGTATTTCGGGGGACTATAGCAATCAGCCCCAGCATTTT. Protein: CASSLGISGDYSNQPQHF.

The rearrangement links TRBV4-1 to TRBJ2-7, with D maybe TRBD1 (5 bases). Trimming took off 1 base at V and 3 bases at J, with 7 bases between the two ends. Germline-derived CDR1 and CDR2 are MGHRA and YSYEKL. This CDR3 contains 13 residues. The CDR3 here is CASSQGGHYEQYF. CDR3 sequence (DNA): TGCGCCAGCAGCCAAGGCGGACACTACGAGCAGTACTTC.

The chain combines TRBV6-1 with TRBJ1-1, with a possible D match to TRBD1 (6 bases). Germline assignment: CDR1 MNHNS and CDR2 SASEGT. With 1 base removed from V and 1 base from J, the gap between germline ends came to 7 bases. The CDR3 length is 14 residues. Written as DNA, the CDR3 is TGTGCCAGCAGTGAAGGACAGGAGAACACTGAAGCTTTCTTT. Translated, it gives CASSEGQENTEAFF.

This clone has a single count. This sequence joins TRBV7-8 and TRBJ1-2; a possible D gene is TRBD1 (5 bases). The germline gives CDR1 SGHVS, CDR2 FQNEAQ. The V and J ends lost 5 bases and 6 bases respectively, with 13 bases between them. This CDR3 spans 13 amino acids. The CDR3 loop reads CASSRNIGDGYTF. DNA for the CDR3: TGTGCCAGCAGCCGGAATATAGGGGATGGCTACACCTTC.

The rearrangement links TRBV11-3 to TRBJ2-1; 8 nucleotides line up with TRBD1. The CDR3 runs 14 residues. Unmatched junction bases numbered 5, after V lost 5 bases and J lost 5 bases. Germline CDR1 SGHNT, CDR2 YENEEA. CDR3: CASSPGTGNNEQFF. CDR3 coding DNA: TGTGCCAGCAGCCCCGGGACAGGAAACAATGAGCAGTTCTTC.